The next 27 T cell receptor beta chains were all read from a single sample in a study of T cell repertoires in cytomegalovirus infection. The antigens of these receptors remain unknown. MiXCR, run by TCRdb on the reads, gives a single entry per CDR3 protein. This sample carries approximately 220,000 distinct CDR3 sequences, 38% of them seen once, and the ten largest clones take around 64%. Sequenced here: CD8+ T cells from cultured PBMCs, sampled from culture after CMV antigen stimulation. These receptors were collected from a human donor in good health (CMV status not recorded). Some clones in this sample may be carry-over from other donors' samples.

The chain employs TRBV14 and TRBJ1-2, with D tentatively TRBD1 (5 bases). The V end was cut by 1 base, the J end by 4 bases, with 16 bases between. The V gene's germline CDR1 is SGHDN and CDR2 FVKESK. The CDR3 has 16 amino acids. The CDR3 DNA reads TGTGCCAGCAGCCAAGGGCTCTGGTCAGGGACCTATGGCTACACCTTC. It codes for CASSQGLWSGTYGYTF.

This clonotype was observed a handful of times. V gene TRBV20-1 combines with J gene TRBJ2-7; possible D gene TRBD1, 7 bases. The CDR3 runs to 14 residues. Germline CDR1 reads DFQATT; CDR2 reads SNEGSKA (reference sequence). The V end was cut by 6 bases, the J end by 7 bases, with 22 bases between. The CDR3 here is CSATTRQGLWEQYF. CDR3 DNA sequence: TGCAGTGCAACCACCCGACAGGGACTGTGGGAGCAGTACTTC.

The genes are TRBV2 and TRBJ2-2; 9 nucleotides match TRBD2. The CDR3 is made up of 15 amino acids. Germline CDR1 reads SNHLY; CDR2 reads FYNNEI. Losses at the gene ends were 1 base for V and 5 bases for J; bases not matched to a gene: 2. The CDR3 nucleotides are TGTGCCAGCAGTGAAGGGCTAGCGGGAACCGGGGAGCTGTTTTTT. It yields the protein CASSEGLAGTGELFF.

This clonotype appeared a few times. V gene TRBV19 combines with J gene TRBJ2-6; D is ambiguous. Germline V gene sequence: CDR1 LNHDA, CDR2 SQIVND (reference sequence). Trimming took 5 bases from V and 0 from J, leaving 23 bases between them. This CDR3 has 20 amino acids. The CDR3 here is CASSASGYWYQSSGANVLTF. Written as DNA, the CDR3 is TGTGCCAGTAGTGCAAGTGGATATTGGTACCAGAGCTCTGGGGCCAACGTCCTGACTTTC.

The chain has TRBV4-2 and TRBJ1-5; D gene ambiguous. This CDR3 spans 16 amino acids. The germline CDR1 and CDR2 sequences are LGHNA and YNFKEQ. V dropped 1 base and J dropped 7 bases, with 17 bases sitting between them. DNA of the CDR3: TGTGCCAGCAGCCAAGGGGTCGGCACCGAGGTACAGCCCCAGCATTTT. The encoded protein is CASSQGVGTEVQPQHF.

The J gene is TRBJ2-1, the V gene TRBV2; 11 bases map to TRBD2. CDR1 is SNHLY and CDR2 is FYNNEI in the germline V gene. The junction had 19 bases not matched to a gene; V was cut back by 11 bases and J by 7 bases. CDR3 length equals 17 residues. CDR3 in amino acids: CAGSLGVAGGRANEQFF. The CDR3 bases are TGTGCCGGCTCCCTCGGGGTAGCGGGAGGGCGAGCGAATGAGCAGTTCTTC.

The CDR3: CASSSHITYEQYF. The CDR3 nucleotides read TGTGCCAGCAGCTCTCACATTACCTACGAGCAGTACTTC. The chain is built from TRBV7-8 and TRBJ2-7, with D hard to call. The germline V gene has CDR1 SGHVS and CDR2 FQNEAQ. This CDR3 contains 13 residues. V lost 4 bases and J 2 bases, leaving 9 bases between the germline ends. The entire variable domain, with the rest obtained from reference TRBV7-8 and TRBJ2-7, is as follows: GAGVSQSPRYKVAKRGQDVALRCDPISGHVSLFWYQQALGQGPEFLTYFQNEAQLDKSGLPSDRFFAERPEGSVSTLKIQRTQQEDSAVYLCASSSHITYEQYFGPGTRLTVT.

The V call is TRBV29-1, the J call TRBJ2-5, with 13 bases identical to TRBD2. CDR3 length: 15 amino acids. The V and J ends lost 6 bases and 3 bases, in that order; junction bases with no gene match: 7. Germline lookup yields CDR1 SQVTM and CDR2 ANQGSEA. Here the CDR3 reads CSVGTSGRAEETQYF. The CDR3 DNA is TGCAGCGTCGGTACTAGCGGGAGGGCAGAAGAGACCCAGTACTTC.

The V and J genes are TRBV11-1 and TRBJ2-1; 8 bases match TRBD2. J lost 7 bases, V lost 2 bases, and 4 bases had no gene match. The CDR3 sequence is 14 residues long. From germline, CDR1 is SGHAT and CDR2 FQDESV (reference sequence). The CDR3 DNA reads TGTGCCAGCAGCTTAAGCGGGGGAGGTAATGAGCAGTTCTTC. It codes for CASSLSGGGNEQFF.

This clonotype was found a few times. The gene calls are TRBV7-2 and TRBJ1-2; the D gene is possibly TRBD1 (5 bases). Germline CDR1 is SGHTA and CDR2 is FQGNSA. V lost 5 bases and J lost 6, with 13 bases in between. The CDR3 is 13 amino acids. The CDR3 region has the DNA TGTGCCAGCAGCCCAGGGCCTTCGGATGGCTACACCTTC. Protein: CASSPGPSDGYTF.

This clonotype appeared a few times. CDR3 in DNA: TGTGCCAGCAGCCTAGACATAGGGGTCTCCTATAATTCACCCCTCCACTTT. As protein: CASSLDIGVSYNSPLHF. The chain is built from TRBV7-8 and TRBJ1-6; D perhaps matches TRBD1 (5 bases). CDR1 is SGHVS, CDR2 FQNEAQ, per germline. Between the trimmed V and J ends, which lost 5 bases and 0 bases, there was a span of 14 bases. This CDR3 is built from 17 residues.

In this sample, this clonotype turned up a few times. The chain couples TRBV7-6 to TRBJ2-7, with a tentative D call TRBD2 (5 bases). The CDR3 sequence is 13 residues long. Germline V gene data show CDR1 as SGHVS and CDR2 as FNYEAQ. V lost 4 bases to trimming and J lost 6 bases, with 13 bases between them. This CDR3 reads CASSSDGLREQYF. CDR3 nucleotides: TGTGCCAGCAGCTCAGACGGACTTCGCGAGCAGTACTTC.

The chain combines TRBV5-1 with TRBJ2-1; the match to TRBD2 covers 11 bases. After removal of 6 bases from V and 7 bases from J, the junction contained 9 bases not matched to a gene. CDR1 is SGHRS, CDR2 YFSETQ, per germline. This CDR3 region has 15 residues. The CDR3 region is CASILAGGPGNEQFF. Written as DNA, the CDR3 is TGCGCCAGCATCTTAGCGGGAGGGCCGGGAAATGAGCAGTTCTTC.

V gene TRBV29-1 combines with J gene TRBJ2-5; D remains ambiguous. Deletions cut 2 bases from V and 1 base from J, with 5 bases between. Germline CDR1 and CDR2: SQVTM and ANQGSEA. This CDR3 has 12 residues. CDR3 DNA: TGCAGCGTTGAAACATTCCAAGAGACCCAGTACTTC. This codes for CSVETFQETQYF.

This clonotype was seen more than once but under ten times. The genes are TRBV27 and TRBJ2-7; D gene uncertain. Trimming left V 4 bases short and J 0 bases short, with 10 bases between. Germline lookup yields CDR1 MNHEY and CDR2 SMNVEV (reference sequence). CDR3 size: 14 residues. CDR3 residues: CASSSTPSSYEQYF. The CDR3 region has the DNA TGTGCCAGCAGTTCGACCCCAAGCTCCTACGAGCAGTACTTC.

The gene calls are TRBV7-8 and TRBJ1-5; D uncertain. Per germline, CDR1 SGHVS and CDR2 FQNEAQ. The CDR3 is 14 amino acids. V was pared by 5 bases and J by 3 bases, with 11 bases between. The CDR3: CASSPSEFNQPQHF. In DNA, the CDR3 is TGTGCCAGCAGCCCCTCGGAGTTCAATCAGCCCCAGCATTTT. The full variable domain, its missing parts supplied by reference TRBV7-8 and TRBJ1-5, is GAGVSQSPRYKVAKRGQDVALRCDPISGHVSLFWYQQALGQGPEFLTYFQNEAQLDKSGLPSDRFFAERPEGSVSTLKIQRTQQEDSAVYLCASSPSEFNQPQHFGDGTRLSIL.

This clonotype was detected ten times or more. The chain uses TRBV27 and TRBJ2-3; D is possibly TRBD2 (6 bases). Germline V gene sequence: CDR1 MNHEY, CDR2 SMNVEV (reference sequence). This CDR3 spans 16 amino acids. Trimming removed 5 bases from V and 2 bases from J, with 17 bases in between. CDR3 bases: TGTGCCAGCAGTCGAACTAGCCGGGGGTTCACAGATACGCAGTATTTT. Translation gives CASSRTSRGFTDTQYF.

This clonotype was observed a few times. The J gene is TRBJ2-1, the V gene TRBV12-3 or TRBV12-4, with a tentative D call TRBD2 (5 bases). CDR3 length: 14 amino acids. The V end was cut by 6 bases, the J end by 3 bases, with 12 bases between. Written as DNA, the CDR3 is TGTGCCAGCAGCTCCGGACTCAACTACAATGAGCAGTTCTTC. This encodes CASSSGLNYNEQFF.

The chain uses TRBV15 and TRBJ2-5; D possibly corresponds to TRBD2 (5 bases). The CDR3 runs 19 residues. Germline assignment: CDR1 LNHNV and CDR2 YYDKDF (reference sequence). V was trimmed by 0 bases and J by 13 bases, leaving 33 bases between them. As DNA, the CDR3 is TGTGCCACCAGCAGAGAGCGCGGTAGAGGGAGCTGGTACCAAGAGCCCCCGTACTTC. Amino acids: CATSRERGRGSWYQEPPYF.

This clonotype was detected a few times. V is TRBV7-8 and J is TRBJ2-1; 10 nucleotides line up with TRBD2. Germline loops: CDR1 SGHVS, CDR2 FQNEAQ. The CDR3 sequence is 17 residues long. Trimming took 5 bases from V and 3 from J; bases not matched to a gene: 10. The CDR3 coding sequence is TGTGCCAGCAGCCGTACTCTAGCGGGGGTCATCTACAATGAGCAGTTCTTC. It translates to CASSRTLAGVIYNEQFF.

This clonotype was picked up many times. The CDR3 reads CASSQALDINTGELFF. The CDR3 coding sequence is TGCGCCAGCAGCCAAGCCCTTGACATCAACACCGGGGAGCTGTTTTTT. The chain links TRBV4-1 to TRBJ2-2, with unresolved D. This CDR3 is built from 16 residues. V gave up 1 base and J gave up 2 bases, with 11 bases separating them. The germline gives CDR1 MGHRA, CDR2 YSYEKL.

This clonotype was detected a few times. The V gene is TRBV7-9, the J gene TRBJ2-2, with 11 nucleotides matching TRBD2. This CDR3 spans 15 amino acids. J was trimmed by 5 bases and V by 6 bases; bases with no gene match: 5. The germline V gene has CDR1 SEHNR and CDR2 FQNEAQ (reference sequence). The CDR3 loop reads CASSSTSGTTGELFF. The DNA of the CDR3 is TGTGCCAGCAGTTCGACTAGCGGGACTACCGGGGAGCTGTTTTTT.

The CDR3 bases are TGTGCCAGCAGTTTCCTAGCGGGAGTCGGGTTAGATACGCAGTATTTT. Its protein product is CASSFLAGVGLDTQYF. This chain links TRBV28 with TRBJ2-3; TRBD2 matches 10 bases. Germline trimming cut 3 bases from V and 5 bases from J; bases unmatched to any gene: 8. This CDR3 spans 16 amino acids. In germline, CDR1 is MDHEN, CDR2 SYDVKM.

This clonotype was seen repeatedly, ten times or more. The CDR3 region has the DNA TGTGCCAGCAGCTTAGCTTCGGACGGTGGCAATCAGCCCCAGCATTTT. It is translated as CASSLASDGGNQPQHF. This chain links TRBV7-8 with TRBJ1-5, with D unclear. CDR3 length equals 16 residues. Germline V gene lookup returns CDR1 SGHVS and CDR2 FQNEAQ. The V end was cut by 0 bases, the J end by 2 bases, with 11 bases between.

This clonotype was seen ten or more times. The chain uses TRBV30 and TRBJ2-2, with D unresolved. The CDR3 sequence is 14 residues long. The V gene lost 0 bases and the J gene lost 0 bases, with 5 bases spanning the gap. Per germline, CDR1 GTSNPN and CDR2 SVGIG (reference sequence). The CDR3 protein is CAWSVGTNTGELFF. CDR3 nucleotide sequence: TGTGCCTGGAGTGTAGGAACGAACACCGGGGAGCTGTTTTTT.

This clonotype has more than one count but fewer than ten. This rearrangement joins TRBV3-1 to TRBJ1-5; D not resolved. Germline values: CDR1 LGHDT, CDR2 YNNKEL (reference sequence). The CDR3 runs 15 residues. V dropped 4 bases and J dropped 3 bases, with 13 bases sitting between them. CDR3 region: CASSLTAQNNQPQHF. In DNA, the CDR3 is TGTGCCAGCAGCCTAACGGCACAGAACAATCAGCCCCAGCATTTT.

DNA for the CDR3: TGTGCCAGCAGCCCAGGTTTCCAATCCTACGAGCAGTACTTC. As protein: CASSPGFQSYEQYF. This chain joins TRBV7-8 and TRBJ2-7, with D hard to call. Germline assignment: CDR1 SGHVS and CDR2 FQNEAQ. The V gene lost 5 bases and the J gene lost 1 base, with 12 bases spanning the gap. The CDR3 has 14 residues.